One T cell receptor beta chain is described in this entry. The antigen is undetermined. Investigators spread the genomic DNA of each subset evenly over several immunoSEQ plates. When replicate PCRs were run on sorted subsets, they used about 200 ng DNA, approximately 27,000 T cell genomes. Data came from immunoSEQ multiplex PCR; TCRdb stores just in-frame clones and leaves some out. The data contain 2 million to 3 million clones, 93% of them seen just once; the ten biggest clones take up more than 0.35%. This record comes from a study of shared clonotypes between healthy human individuals. As for the study in general: Three plates each covered CD4 naive and memory; CD8 naive two, CD8 memory one.

CDR1 SGHAT and CDR2 FQNNGV come from the germline V gene. The length of the CDR3 is 15 residues. The V end was cut by 0 bases, the J end by 4 bases, with 12 bases between. Overall study findings and caveats: Unshared clonotypes carried lower generation probabilities than those common to all four donors.

The sequence was obtained from a man aged 18 to 30 in good health. Some clones in this sample may be carry-over from other donors' samples. The sample comprised naive CD4+ T cells from PBMCs. Noted subset: CD45RA+ positively selected. J is TRBJ1-2 and V is TRBV11-2; D perhaps matches TRBD1 (6 bases). The CDR3 reads CASSLDGGPFYGYTF. The CDR3 nucleotides are TGTGCCAGCAGCTTAGATGGGGGCCCATTCTATGGCTACACCTTC.